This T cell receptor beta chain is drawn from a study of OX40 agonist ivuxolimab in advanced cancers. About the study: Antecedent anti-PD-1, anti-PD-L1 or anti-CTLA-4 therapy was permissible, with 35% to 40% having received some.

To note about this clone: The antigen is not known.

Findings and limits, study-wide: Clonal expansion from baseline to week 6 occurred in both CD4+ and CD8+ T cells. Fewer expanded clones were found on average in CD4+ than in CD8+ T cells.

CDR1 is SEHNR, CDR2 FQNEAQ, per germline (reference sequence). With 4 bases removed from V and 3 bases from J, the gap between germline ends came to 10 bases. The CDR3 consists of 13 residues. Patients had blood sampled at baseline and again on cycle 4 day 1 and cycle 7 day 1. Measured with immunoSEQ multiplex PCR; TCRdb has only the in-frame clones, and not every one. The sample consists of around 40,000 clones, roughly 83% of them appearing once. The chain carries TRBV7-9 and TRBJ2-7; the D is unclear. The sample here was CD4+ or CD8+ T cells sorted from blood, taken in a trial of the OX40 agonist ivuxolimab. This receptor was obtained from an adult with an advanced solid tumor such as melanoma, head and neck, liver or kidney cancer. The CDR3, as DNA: TGTGCCAGCAGCTCCGGGCTAAACTACGAGCAGTACTTC. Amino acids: CASSSGLNYEQYF. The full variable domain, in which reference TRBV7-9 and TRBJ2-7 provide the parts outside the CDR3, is DTGVSQNPRHKITKRGQNVTFRCDPISEHNRLYWYRQTLGQGPEFLTYFQNEAQLEKSRLLSDRFSAERPKGSFSTLEIQRTEQGDSAMYLCASSSGLNYEQYFGPGTRLTVT.